This TCR beta chain derives from a study of blood T cell repertoires in COVID-19. Study context: PBMCs, B-cell-depleted T cells, or T cells provided the cDNA or gDNA that made up the material.

CDR1 and CDR2 from the germline V gene are SGHRS and YFSETQ. The CDR3 runs 15 residues. V gave up 3 bases and J gave up 5 bases; unmatched junction bases: 9. Sequenced by immunoSEQ multiplex PCR; TCRdb stores in-frame clones only, minus some. The data hold more than 95,000 clones, with around 87% observed a single time. This chain links TRBV5-1 with TRBJ2-5, with 8 bases fitting TRBD1. This TCR was sampled from a man aged 50-59 years with acute or convalescent COVID-19. Source material: peripheral blood. CDR3: CASSSHGQGGETQYF. The CDR3 nucleotides read TGCGCCAGCAGCTCCCACGGACAGGGCGGGGAGACCCAGTACTTC.